The rows below give T cell receptor beta chains drawn from one sample of a study of OX40 agonist ivuxolimab in advanced cancers. Here immunoSEQ multiplex PCR was the method, and the copy in TCRdb shows in-frame clones only, minus some. The profile shows around 50,000 clones, 75% to 90% of them singletons. Specimen: CD4+ or CD8+ T cells sorted from blood, collected in a trial of the OX40 agonist ivuxolimab. The receptors here all came from an adult with an advanced solid tumor such as melanoma, head and neck, liver or kidney cancer. Both conserved end residues are part of each CDR3. The order of the fields is CDR3 length, clone size, D gene, V gene, J gene, CDR3 DNA, CDR3 protein. The D gene is left open where the match is weak. Size is stated for part of the rows, as once, few or many counts, or as a class when the clone is expanded.

len: 13
abundance: .
d_gene: .
v_gene: TRBV15
j_gene: TRBJ1-4
CDR3nt: TGTGCCACCAGCAAACCGGGACGGGAAAAACTGTTTTTT
CDR3aa: CATSKPGREKLFF

len: 12
abundance: .
d_gene: .
v_gene: TRBV2
j_gene: TRBJ2-1
CDR3nt: TGTGCCAGCAGTGGCCTAGGCAATGAGCAGTTCTTC
CDR3aa: CASSGLGNEQFF

len: 13
abundance: .
d_gene: .
v_gene: TRBV19
j_gene: TRBJ1-1
CDR3nt: TGTGCCAGTAGCAACAGGGAGCACACTGAAGCTTTCTTT
CDR3aa: CASSNREHTEAFF

len: 17
abundance: .
d_gene: .
v_gene: TRBV5-6
j_gene: TRBJ2-4
CDR3nt: TGTGCCAGCAGTTTGGGAGTGCACGGGACCACGGTCGGCATTCAGTACTTC
CDR3aa: CASSLGVHGTTVGIQYF

len: 17
abundance: .
d_gene: .
v_gene: TRBV18
j_gene: TRBJ1-4
CDR3nt: TGTGCCAGCTCACCACCGGCCGGGGAAGGGACGGGTGAAAAACTGTTTTTT
CDR3aa: CASSPPAGEGTGEKLFF

len: 14
abundance: .
d_gene: TRBD1
v_gene: TRBV2
j_gene: TRBJ1-4
CDR3nt: TGTGCCAGCAGGGCAGGGGGAGCTAATGAAAAACTGTTTTTT
CDR3aa: CASRAGGANEKLFF

len: 17
abundance: .
d_gene: .
v_gene: TRBV4-1
j_gene: TRBJ2-3
CDR3nt: TGCGCCAGCAGCCAAGATCGGGGGACGGATAGCACAGATACGCAGTATTTT
CDR3aa: CASSQDRGTDSTDTQYF

len: 14
abundance: .
d_gene: .
v_gene: TRBV11-1
j_gene: TRBJ2-7
CDR3nt: TGTGCCAGCAGCTCGTGGGGAGGTGGATCCGAGCAGTACTTC
CDR3aa: CASSSWGGGSEQYF

len: 14
abundance: .
d_gene: TRBD2
v_gene: TRBV5-1
j_gene: TRBJ2-3
CDR3nt: TGCGCCAGCATGACTAGCGGCGCCACAGATACGCAGTATTTT
CDR3aa: CASMTSGATDTQYF

len: 13
abundance: .
d_gene: .
v_gene: TRBV7-2
j_gene: TRBJ2-5
CDR3nt: TGTGCCAGCAGCTTAGTCGGGTTGGAGACCCAGTACTTC
CDR3aa: CASSLVGLETQYF

len: 14
abundance: .
d_gene: .
v_gene: TRBV6-1
j_gene: TRBJ2-2
CDR3nt: TGTGCCAGCAGTGAAAGGGGGGCCACCGGGGAGCTGTTTTTT
CDR3aa: CASSERGATGELFF

len: 15
abundance: few
d_gene: .
v_gene: TRBV11-3
j_gene: TRBJ2-7
CDR3nt: TGTGCCAGCAGCTTAGGACGAGGACGGACCTACGAGCAGTACTTC
CDR3aa: CASSLGRGRTYEQYF

len: 16
abundance: few
d_gene: TRBD1
v_gene: TRBV4-1
j_gene: TRBJ1-6
CDR3nt: TGCGCCAGCAGCCGAACAAACAGGGGGTATAATTCACCCCTCCACTTT
CDR3aa: CASSRTNRGYNSPLHF

len: 15
abundance: .
d_gene: .
v_gene: TRBV28
j_gene: TRBJ1-5
CDR3nt: TGTGCCAGCAGTTTGCGGGGTAGGAGCAATCAGCCCCAGCATTTT
CDR3aa: CASSLRGRSNQPQHF

len: 18
abundance: .
d_gene: TRBD1
v_gene: TRBV19
j_gene: TRBJ1-5
CDR3nt: TGTGCCAGTAGTATAAGGGCAAACAGGGGGTATGACAATCAGCCCCAGCATTTT
CDR3aa: CASSIRANRGYDNQPQHF

len: 13
abundance: few
d_gene: TRBD2
v_gene: TRBV7-2
j_gene: TRBJ2-7
CDR3nt: TGTGCCAGCAGCTTAGGTTTAGCGGGAGCCCGGTACTTC
CDR3aa: CASSLGLAGARYF

len: 17
abundance: few
d_gene: TRBD1
v_gene: TRBV19
j_gene: TRBJ1-5
CDR3nt: TGTGCCAGTAGTGTACCCCCCGCAGGGGGCCGCAATCAGCCCCAGCATTTT
CDR3aa: CASSVPPAGGRNQPQHF

len: 16
abundance: .
d_gene: TRBD2
v_gene: TRBV30
j_gene: TRBJ2-1
CDR3nt: TGTGCCTGGAGTTACCCCGGGACTAGCGGCCTCAATGAGCAGTTCTTC
CDR3aa: CAWSYPGTSGLNEQFF

len: 14
abundance: .
d_gene: .
v_gene: TRBV10-3
j_gene: TRBJ2-1
CDR3nt: TGTGCCATCAGTGGCAGCCGGCGGACCGAGGAGCAGTTCTTC
CDR3aa: CAISGSRRTEEQFF

len: 14
abundance: once
d_gene: TRBD1
v_gene: TRBV19
j_gene: TRBJ2-1
CDR3nt: TGTGCCAGTGCGACAGGGGTACTTGAGAATGAGCAGTTCTTC
CDR3aa: CASATGVLENEQFF

len: 15
abundance: .
d_gene: .
v_gene: TRBV21-1
j_gene: TRBJ1-4
CDR3nt: TGTGCCAGCAGCAAAGCGGGACCGAAAGCTGAAAAACTGTTTTTT
CDR3aa: CASSKAGPKAEKLFF

len: 15
abundance: .
d_gene: .
v_gene: TRBV5-5
j_gene: TRBJ1-4
CDR3nt: TGTGCCAGCAGCTATCGGGGGCTAGTAAATGAAAAACTGTTTTTT
CDR3aa: CASSYRGLVNEKLFF

len: 15
abundance: .
d_gene: .
v_gene: TRBV7-3
j_gene: TRBJ2-2
CDR3nt: TGTGCCAGCAGCTTAACGGTTCGGGACACCGGGGAGCTGTTTTTT
CDR3aa: CASSLTVRDTGELFF

len: 14
abundance: .
d_gene: .
v_gene: TRBV2
j_gene: TRBJ1-1
CDR3nt: TGTGCCAGCAGTGAACAGGGTATGAACACTGAAGCTTTCTTT
CDR3aa: CASSEQGMNTEAFF

len: 15
abundance: few
d_gene: TRBD2
v_gene: TRBV7-6
j_gene: TRBJ2-7
CDR3nt: TGTGCCAGCAGCCGAACTAGCGGGGGCTCCTACGAGCAGTACTTC
CDR3aa: CASSRTSGGSYEQYF

len: 15
abundance: .
d_gene: TRBD1
v_gene: TRBV6-6
j_gene: TRBJ2-2
CDR3nt: TGTGCCAGCAAAAATACGAAAGGGGGCCCCGGGGAGCTGTTTTTT
CDR3aa: CASKNTKGGPGELFF

len: 13
abundance: .
d_gene: TRBD1
v_gene: TRBV19
j_gene: TRBJ2-5
CDR3nt: TGTGCCAGTAGTATAAACAGGGGCGAGACCCAGTACTTC
CDR3aa: CASSINRGETQYF

len: 12
abundance: .
d_gene: .
v_gene: TRBV7-9
j_gene: TRBJ2-3
CDR3nt: TGTGCCAGCAGCTTAGTCGGGGATACGCAGTATTTT
CDR3aa: CASSLVGDTQYF

len: 13
abundance: few
d_gene: .
v_gene: TRBV27
j_gene: TRBJ2-7
CDR3nt: TGTGCCAGCAGTTTTGGCCTGGACTACGAGCAGTACTTC
CDR3aa: CASSFGLDYEQYF

len: 16
abundance: few
d_gene: .
v_gene: TRBV11-2
j_gene: TRBJ2-5
CDR3nt: TGTGCCAGCAGCCTGGGTCCTGGTTTGGGTCAAGAGACCCAGTACTTC
CDR3aa: CASSLGPGLGQETQYF

len: 16
abundance: .
d_gene: TRBD1
v_gene: TRBV14
j_gene: TRBJ2-2
CDR3nt: TGTGCCAGCAGCCAACGACAGGGCCTGGGAACCGGGGAGCTGTTTTTT
CDR3aa: CASSQRQGLGTGELFF

len: 15
abundance: .
d_gene: .
v_gene: TRBV19
j_gene: TRBJ2-5
CDR3nt: TGTGCCAGTAGTCGCAGCGGCGGGGACCAAGAGACCCAGTACTTC
CDR3aa: CASSRSGGDQETQYF

len: 18
abundance: .
d_gene: TRBD1
v_gene: TRBV4-1
j_gene: TRBJ1-3
CDR3nt: TGCGCCAGCAGCCGCACAGGGGCCGGTTTCGGCTCTGGAAACACCATATATTTT
CDR3aa: CASSRTGAGFGSGNTIYF

len: 17
abundance: .
d_gene: .
v_gene: TRBV7-9
j_gene: TRBJ2-7
CDR3nt: TGTGCCAGCAGCAATCGAACCCCTAGGGGACAACACTACGAGCAGTACTTC
CDR3aa: CASSNRTPRGQHYEQYF

len: 15
abundance: .
d_gene: TRBD2
v_gene: TRBV7-6
j_gene: TRBJ2-5
CDR3nt: TGTGCCAGCCTTCCGAGCGGGAATGTCGGAGAGACCCAGTACTTC
CDR3aa: CASLPSGNVGETQYF

len: 15
abundance: .
d_gene: TRBD1
v_gene: TRBV9
j_gene: TRBJ1-4
CDR3nt: TGTGCCAGCAGCTCAACAGGGGGCGCCTATGAAAAACTGTTTTTT
CDR3aa: CASSSTGGAYEKLFF

len: 13
abundance: .
d_gene: .
v_gene: TRBV5-4
j_gene: TRBJ1-1
CDR3nt: TGTGCCAGCAGCTTGTCGGCGAACACTGAAGCTTTCTTT
CDR3aa: CASSLSANTEAFF

len: 13
abundance: few
d_gene: .
v_gene: TRBV11-2
j_gene: TRBJ2-7
CDR3nt: TGTGCCAGCAGCTTAGGGCCCCCCTACGAGCAGTACTTC
CDR3aa: CASSLGPPYEQYF

len: 14
abundance: .
d_gene: .
v_gene: TRBV11-2
j_gene: TRBJ2-5
CDR3nt: TGTGCCAGCAGCTTAGTAGTTTCACGGGCGGAGCAGTACTTC
CDR3aa: CASSLVVSRAEQYF

len: 12
abundance: .
d_gene: .
v_gene: TRBV2
j_gene: TRBJ1-2
CDR3nt: TGTGCCAGCAGTGTACGGGGTGAAGGCTACACCTTC
CDR3aa: CASSVRGEGYTF